This is a list of T cell receptor beta chains from one sample in a study of cytomegalovirus exposure and HLA in healthy donors. Method: immunoSEQ multiplex PCR; TCRdb's copy keeps in-frame clones and lacks some. The sample has about 120,000 clones, approximately 8% seen once. The sequenced sample consisted of PBMCs. Receptors were obtained from a woman in her 40s in good health and CMV-seropositive. Each CDR3 is given with its conserved first and last residue. A D gene is named only where the DNA matches it firmly. Not every row has a clone size; where given, it reads once, few, many or a size class.

TRBV2	TRBD2	TRBJ2-5	few	TGTGCCAGCGCTCCTTCACTAGCGGGGGCTGAGACCCAGTACTTC	CASAPSLAGAETQYF
TRBV19	NA	TRBJ1-2	few	TGTGCCAGTAGTATAGCCCGGAGTGGCTACACCTTC	CASSIARSGYTF
TRBV7-8	NA	TRBJ1-1	few	TGTGCCAGCAGCTTTAGGGGAGGGAAAGCTTTCTTT	CASSFRGGKAFF
TRBV30	NA	TRBJ1-2	NA	TGTGCCTGGAGCCCCAGGGGCCTCAGTGGCTACACCTTC	CAWSPRGLSGYTF
TRBV7-8	NA	TRBJ1-1	NA	TGTGCCAGCAGCTTAGTAACAGGCGTCCTGAACACTGAAGCTTTCTTT	CASSLVTGVLNTEAFF
TRBV27	NA	TRBJ2-7	NA	TGTGCCAGCAGGCGGGGTGCCTACGAGCAGTACTTC	CASRRGAYEQYF
TRBV13	NA	TRBJ1-1	few	TGTGCCAGCAGCACCGGGGGACCCCTGAACACTGAAGCTTTCTTT	CASSTGGPLNTEAFF
TRBV6-5	TRBD1	TRBJ1-5	few	TGTGCCAGCAGTTCCGACAGGGATAGCAATCAGCCCCAGCATTTT	CASSSDRDSNQPQHF
TRBV7-3	TRBD2	TRBJ2-3	NA	TGTGCCAGCAGCTTAAGGCGGGGGGTGATAGATACGCAGTATTTT	CASSLRRGVIDTQYF
TRBV9	NA	TRBJ2-7	few	TGTGCCAGCAGCGTAGAGGGCGGTCAGGGGGGAGAGCAGTACTTC	CASSVEGGQGGEQYF
TRBV5-1	NA	TRBJ2-3	NA	TGCGCCAGCAGCTTGGAAAACTCCGGGGCAGATACGCAGTATTTT	CASSLENSGADTQYF
TRBV2	NA	TRBJ1-4	NA	TGTGCCAGCAGTGACCGCGGTACTAATGAAAAACTGTTTTTT	CASSDRGTNEKLFF
TRBV28	NA	TRBJ2-4	NA	TGTGCCAGCAGTGTAACAGGGTTATCAAACATTCAGTACTTC	CASSVTGLSNIQYF
TRBV30	TRBD2	TRBJ2-1	NA	TGTGCCTGGAAGGCGGGGGGCTTCAGCTCCTACAATGAGCAGTTCTTC	CAWKAGGFSSYNEQFF
TRBV9	TRBD1	TRBJ2-7	NA	TGTGCCAGCAGCGTTGTACAGGGGCACGAGCAGTACTTC	CASSVVQGHEQYF
TRBV15	NA	TRBJ2-7	NA	TGTGCCACCAGCAGTGAAGGACTCGCCTACGAGCAGTACTTC	CATSSEGLAYEQYF
TRBV28	TRBD1	TRBJ1-1	NA	TGTGCCAGCAGTTTGGGACAGGGTAATGCGTACACTGAAGCTTTCTTT	CASSLGQGNAYTEAFF
TRBV6-5	NA	TRBJ2-3	few	TGTGCCAGCAGTGGGGGGACAGCCCTCACAGATACGCAGTATTTT	CASSGGTALTDTQYF
TRBV27	TRBD2	TRBJ2-7	few	TGTGCCAGCAGTTTCGGAGCCCGGGGGGTTGGCGAGCAGTACTTC	CASSFGARGVGEQYF
TRBV11-2	NA	TRBJ1-3	few	TGTGCCAGCAGTTTGGGACTCCGAAACACCATATATTTT	CASSLGLRNTIYF
TRBV9	TRBD2	TRBJ2-2	few	TGTGCCAGCAGCGTAGCTAGCGGGGGCGCCGGGAACACCGGGGAGCTGTTTTTT	CASSVASGGAGNTGELFF
TRBV27	NA	TRBJ1-6	NA	TGTGCCAGCAGTTTATGGCGGGGGGGGAATAATTCACCCCTCCACTTT	CASSLWRGGNNSPLHF
TRBV10-3	TRBD1	TRBJ1-1	few	TGTGCCATCAGTCCGGGACAGGGGAATCCAGATTGGAACACTGAAGCTTTCTTT	CAISPGQGNPDWNTEAFF
TRBV19	TRBD1	TRBJ2-7	few	TGTGCCAGTTCCCGGGACAGTCACTACGAGCAGTACTTC	CASSRDSHYEQYF
TRBV18	NA	TRBJ1-1	NA	TGTGCCAGCTCTCCGACAGACACTGAAGCTTTCTTT	CASSPTDTEAFF
TRBV4-2	NA	TRBJ2-7	few	TGTGCCAGCAGCCTCTCCAACGAGCAGTACTTC	CASSLSNEQYF
TRBV19	NA	TRBJ1-2	NA	TGTGCCAGTAGTATCGAACGAGGGGGGGAGGATGGCTACACCTTC	CASSIERGGEDGYTF
TRBV9	TRBD1	TRBJ2-7	few	TGTGCCAGCAGCCCCTTTGTGGGGGGACAGGGGTACTACGAGCAGTACTTC	CASSPFVGGQGYYEQYF
TRBV5-1	TRBD1	TRBJ1-1	few	TGCGCCAGCAGCCCGGGACAGTCCTTCGAAGCTTTCTTT	CASSPGQSFEAFF